This T cell receptor beta chain was profiled in a study of T cell responses to AZD1222 COVID-19 vaccine. As for the study in general: Samples with a second dose at about 4 or about 12 weeks were pooled together. Study results and caveats: In the spike-specific TCR repertoire, nearly half reportedly target unmutated variant regions. Receipt of two AZD1222 doses was followed by a rise in Spike-specific TCR breadth and depth. Donors were chiefly white British, with a greater number of females, and clonal diversity was perhaps underestimated.

This clone has a handful of counts. Its antigen is unknown. Only in-frame clones appear in the TCRdb table, and some are missing; sequencing was by immunoSEQ multiplex PCR. The sample contains about 86,000 clones, more than 90% of which appear only once. V lost 0 bases to trimming and J lost 8 bases, with 13 bases between them. The germline V gene encodes CDR1 GTSNPN and CDR2 SVGIG (reference sequence). This CDR3 comprises 13 residues. This sequence was found in an adult in good health. The sequencing here drew on peripheral blood, taken on day 0 of AZD1222 vaccination. The chain couples TRBV30 to TRBJ1-1; D not resolved. The CDR3: CAWSVRRTSEAFF. In nucleotides, the CDR3 is TGTGCCTGGAGTGTACGGAGGACGTCAGAAGCTTTCTTT.